What follows is one T cell receptor beta chain and its context. The antigen is unknown. This CDR3 is missing its conserved last phenylalanine or tryptophan, likely due to a read error. These data come from a study of molecular identifiers for immune sequencing clone quantification. Study observations and caveats: Clones that exceeded 20 RNA copies held over 98% of effector molecules, yet under 1% in naive cells. Detection of one spiked Jurkat cell's TCR RNA reportedly worked in 750,000 to 1,000,000 naive cells.

MiXCR was run by TCRdb on the PCR reads, yielding one entry per CDR3 protein. The sample lists 350,000 or so distinct CDR3 sequences, about a fifth seen once, with about 0.81% in the top ten. Looked up from germline, CDR1 is LGHNA and CDR2 is YSLEER. This CDR3 comprises 16 residues. Trimming took 0 bases from V and 1 from J, leaving 11 bases between them. Sequences were obtained from naive CD8+ T cells from blood, with Jurkat cell RNA spiked in. Subset of the sample: FACS-sorted CD8+CD4-CCR7+CD45RA+ naive T cells. The chain links TRBV4-3 to TRBJ2-3, with D perhaps TRBD1 (5 bases). The TCR was taken from a human donor in good health. Some libraries in this study had Jurkat cell RNA spiked in. This CDR3 is CASSQDIIGGTDTQYS. The CDR3 nucleotides read TGCGCCAGCAGCCAAGATATTATAGGGGGCACAGATACGCAGTATTCT.